Listed below are T cell receptor beta chains from one sample, sequenced in a study of blood T cell repertoires in COVID-19. Generated by immunoSEQ multiplex PCR, the TCRdb table keeps only in-frame clones and is missing some. The sample holds about 200,000 clones, approximately 84% seen once. The source material was peripheral blood. The receptor set was obtained from an elderly woman with acute or convalescent COVID-19. The CDR3 runs from the conserved cysteine through the conserved F or W. D genes are given only for firm matches. Size values are once, few and many counts, or a class for expanded clones, and some rows have none.

>TRBJ2-1|.|.|TRBV18
CASSPYTSGAYNEQFF
TGTGCCAGCTCACCCTACACGTCAGGGGCCTACAATGAGCAGTTCTTC
>TRBJ2-5|.|once|TRBV7-2
CASSPRTGQETQYF
TGTGCCAGCAGCCCCCGGACGGGACAAGAGACCCAGTACTTC
>TRBJ1-1|.|.|TRBV18
CASSPQKMDTEAFF
TGTGCCAGCTCACCCCAGAAGATGGACACTGAAGCTTTCTTT
>TRBJ1-1|TRBD1|once|TRBV5-1
CASSLGQGHMNTEAFF
TGCGCCAGCAGCTTGGGACAGGGGCACATGAACACTGAAGCTTTCTTT
>TRBJ2-3|.|.|TRBV30
CAWSISLETQDTQYF
TGTGCCTGGAGTATATCCTTAGAGACACAAGATACGCAGTATTTT
>TRBJ1-1|.|.|TRBV5-1
CASSIGQTNTEAFF
TGCGCCAGCAGCATCGGACAGACGAACACTGAAGCTTTCTTT
>TRBJ1-2|.|.|TRBV4-3
CASSQDGPDTYGYTF
TGCGCCAGCAGCCAAGATGGGCCAGACACCTATGGCTACACCTTC
>TRBJ1-1|.|.|TRBV6-5
CASSYRWGRGGAAFF
TGTGCCAGCAGTTACCGCTGGGGAAGGGGAGGGGCAGCTTTCTTT
>TRBJ2-2|.|.|TRBV6-5
CASLGGSTGELFF
TGTGCCAGCCTCGGAGGGTCCACCGGGGAGCTGTTTTTT
>TRBJ1-5|TRBD1|.|TRBV27
CASRPTGTQPQHF
TGTGCCAGCAGACCGACAGGGACTCAGCCCCAGCATTTT
>TRBJ1-2|TRBD1|.|TRBV3-1/TRBV3-2
CASSQGTGHLSGYGYTF
TGTGCCAGCAGCCAGGGGACAGGGCATCTTAGCGGCTATGGCTACACCTTC
>TRBJ2-2|.|.|TRBV18
CASSPRTNTGELFF
TGTGCCAGCTCACCGAGGACTAACACCGGGGAGCTGTTTTTT
>TRBJ2-7|TRBD2|.|TRBV6-4
CASSDSGPAGVNYEQYF
TGTGCCAGCAGTGACTCAGGGCCAGCGGGGGTCAACTACGAGCAGTACTTC
>TRBJ2-7|TRBD2|once|TRBV5-1
CASSLARFSGVAGPYEQYF
TGCGCCAGCAGCTTGGCCCGATTCTCGGGGGTAGCGGGACCTTACGAGCAGTACTTC
>TRBJ1-2|TRBD1|.|TRBV12-3/TRBV12-4
CASSLDRVWGYTF
TGTGCCAGCAGCCTGGACAGGGTTTGGGGCTACACCTTC
>TRBJ2-1|TRBD1|.|TRBV5-1
CASSGDGTGGKNEQFF
TGCGCCAGCAGCGGTGATGGGACAGGGGGCAAAAATGAGCAGTTCTTC
>TRBJ1-6|.|.|TRBV6-5
CASSPQGLHNSPLHF
TGTGCCAGCAGTCCCCAAGGACTTCATAATTCACCCCTCCACTTT
>TRBJ1-1|.|.|TRBV18
CASSPRVGDSRAFF
TGTGCCAGCTCACCAAGGGTAGGGGACTCGAGGGCTTTCTTT
>TRBJ1-1|TRBD1|.|TRBV7-9
CASSFGDRGGTTEAFF
TGTGCCAGCAGCTTCGGGGACAGGGGAGGAACCACTGAAGCTTTCTTT
>TRBJ1-4|TRBD1|.|TRBV5-1
CASRSGQLSEKLFF
TGCGCCAGCAGATCGGGACAGCTGTCTGAAAAACTGTTTTTT
>TRBJ1-2|.|.|TRBV29-1
CSVVGVGVDYGYTF
TGCAGTGTCGTAGGTGTGGGAGTTGACTATGGCTACACCTTC
>TRBJ1-3|.|.|TRBV6-6
CASSYLDTIYF
TGTGCCAGCAGTTACTTAGACACCATATATTTT
>TRBJ2-7|.|few|TRBV7-9
CASSSDSIGPARREQYF
TGTGCCAGCAGCTCGGACAGCATTGGGCCCGCTCGTCGGGAGCAGTACTTC
>TRBJ2-1|TRBD1|.|TRBV29-1
CSVDRVGNEQFF
TGCAGCGTCGACAGGGTCGGCAATGAGCAGTTCTTC
>TRBJ2-1|.|.|TRBV6-5
CASSYSSAQRPFF
TGTGCCAGCAGTTACTCGAGCGCCCAAAGGCCGTTCTTC
>TRBJ2-3|TRBD2|.|TRBV18
CASSPPSGRARDTQYF
TGTGCCAGCTCACCCCCTAGCGGGAGGGCCAGGGATACGCAGTATTTT
>TRBJ2-7|TRBD2|.|TRBV28
CASSRAGGHNYEQYF
TGTGCCAGCAGCCGAGCGGGAGGGCATAACTACGAGCAGTACTTC
>TRBJ2-1|.|.|TRBV7-2
CASSLYVAPSSYNEQFF
TGTGCCAGCAGCTTATATGTGGCCCCCAGCTCCTACAATGAGCAGTTCTTC
>TRBJ2-6|.|.|TRBV9
CASSQIPGANVLTF
TGTGCCAGCAGCCAAATTCCTGGGGCCAACGTCCTGACTTTC
>TRBJ2-3|TRBD1|few|TRBV5-1
CASSDPGQGADTQYF
TGCGCCAGCAGCGATCCGGGACAGGGGGCTGATACGCAGTATTTT
>TRBJ2-2|TRBD1|.|TRBV7-6
CASSPQGAANTGELFF
TGTGCCAGCAGCCCCCAGGGGGCCGCGAACACCGGGGAGCTGTTTTTT
>TRBJ2-7|.|.|TRBV19
CASSRSGSYEQYF
TGTGCCAGTAGTCGGTCGGGATCCTACGAGCAGTACTTC
>TRBJ2-2|TRBD2|.|TRBV5-1
CASSLGTSGRAWTGELFF
TGCGCCAGCAGCTTGGGGACTAGCGGGAGGGCCTGGACCGGGGAGCTGTTTTTT
>TRBJ1-1|.|.|TRBV6-5
CASSYGGFTEAFF
TGTGCCAGCAGTTACGGAGGGTTCACTGAAGCTTTCTTT
>TRBJ1-2|.|.|TRBV6-5
CASSYSNRGGYTF
TGTGCCAGCAGTTACTCGAATAGGGGTGGCTACACCTTC
>TRBJ1-6|TRBD1|once|TRBV28
CASSLGTGEGSPLHF
TGTGCCAGCAGTTTAGGGACAGGGGAGGGTTCACCCCTCCACTTT
>TRBJ2-2|.|.|TRBV6-5
CASSYSSFRGTGELFF
TGTGCCAGCAGTTACAGTTCCTTCAGGGGCACCGGGGAGCTGTTTTTT
>TRBJ1-5|.|once|TRBV4-1
CASSQDDRNFNSNQPQHF
TGCGCCAGCAGCCAAGATGACAGAAACTTCAATAGCAATCAGCCCCAGCATTTT
>TRBJ1-3|.|.|TRBV7-2
CASSSGIGQRSGNTIYF
TGTGCCAGCAGCTCTGGAATCGGACAGCGCTCTGGAAACACCATATATTTT
>TRBJ2-4|.|.|TRBV7-9
CASSYPGETTGNIQYF
TGTGCCAGCAGCTACCCAGGGGAGACCACGGGAAACATTCAGTACTTC
>TRBJ2-1|TRBD2|.|TRBV7-9
CASSVGTSGINEQFF
TGTGCCAGCAGCGTCGGGACTAGCGGGATCAATGAGCAGTTCTTC
>TRBJ2-5|TRBD2|few|TRBV5-6
CASSFRTSGAFPQETQYF
TGTGCCAGCAGCTTTCGGACTAGCGGGGCATTCCCTCAAGAGACCCAGTACTTC
>TRBJ2-1|TRBD2|once|TRBV19
CASSSGTSGRLF
TGTGCCAGTAGTTCTGGGACTAGCGGGCGACTCTTC
>TRBJ1-1|.|.|TRBV11-1
CASSLSAFGAFF
TGTGCCAGCAGCTTATCGGCATTCGGGGCTTTCTTT
>TRBJ1-4|.|.|TRBV30
CAWSETDEKLFF
TGTGCCTGGAGTGAAACAGACGAAAAACTGTTTTTT
>TRBJ2-3|TRBD2|.|TRBV27
CASSGTGTSGLPSTDTQYF
TGTGCCAGCAGCGGTACCGGGACTAGCGGGCTCCCTAGCACAGATACGCAGTATTTT
>TRBJ1-2|.|few|TRBV5-1
CASSLGTAHYGYTF
TGCGCCAGCAGCTTGGGTACAGCCCACTATGGCTACACCTTC
>TRBJ2-5|.|.|TRBV5-4
CASSLSLGAGETQYF
TGTGCCAGCAGCTTGTCGCTGGGGGCAGGAGAGACCCAGTACTTC
>TRBJ1-4|TRBD1|.|TRBV29-1
CSASDRAFTNEKLFF
TGCAGCGCCAGCGACAGGGCCTTCACTAATGAAAAACTGTTTTTT
>TRBJ1-2|.|.|TRBV12-3/TRBV12-4
CASSSHISYGYTF
TGTGCCAGCAGCTCACATATTTCCTATGGCTACACCTTC